This T cell receptor (beta chain) is drawn from a study of vaccination and CD4 T cells after COVID-19. Background on the study: Blood was drawn a median around 73 days post second dose, range 14 to 241.

Via MiXCR, TCRdb re-called the PCR reads, giving one row per CDR3 protein. Of around 31,000 distinct CDR3 sequences in the sample, 49% were seen once. Time point reported: late sampling 161 to 241 days after vaccination in a few convalescent patients. Germline CDR1 DFQATT, CDR2 SNEGSKA (reference sequence). J was trimmed by 3 bases and V by 0 bases; bases with no gene match: 14. The CDR3 length is 18 residues. The material was CD4+ T cells from blood, obtained about 7 months after SARS-CoV-2 vaccination. The chain combines TRBV20-1 with TRBJ2-3, with 8 bases identical to TRBD1. This TCR was sampled from a human donor who had recovered from COVID-19. CDR3 sequence reads: CSARDLRTRTGITDTQYF. The CDR3 DNA sequence: TGCAGTGCTAGAGATCTACGAACACGGACAGGGATAACAGATACGCAGTATTTT.